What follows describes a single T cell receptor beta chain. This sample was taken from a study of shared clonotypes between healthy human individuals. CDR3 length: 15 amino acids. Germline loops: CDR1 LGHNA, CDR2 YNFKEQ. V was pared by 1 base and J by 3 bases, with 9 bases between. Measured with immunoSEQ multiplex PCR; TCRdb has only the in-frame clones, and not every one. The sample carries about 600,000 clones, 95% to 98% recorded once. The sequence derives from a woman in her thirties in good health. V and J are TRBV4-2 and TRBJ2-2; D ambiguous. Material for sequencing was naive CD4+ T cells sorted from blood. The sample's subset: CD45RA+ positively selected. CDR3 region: CASSQGSSYTGELFF. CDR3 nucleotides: TGTGCCAGCAGCCAAGGGAGTAGTTACACCGGGGAGCTGTTTTTT.